The rows below give T cell receptor beta chains drawn from one sample of a study of control samples from healthy donors and cancer patients. Sequencing used immunoSEQ multiplex PCR; TCRdb keeps in-frame clones, though not all of them. The sample shows fewer than 30,000 clones, around 87% of them seen only once. Sequenced sample: PBMCs. The receptors derive from a woman between 40 and 55 years old with lung cancer. The CDR3 runs from the conserved cysteine through the conserved F or W. Fields, in order: D gene, J gene, clone size, V gene, CDR3 DNA, CDR3 protein. A D gene is named only where the DNA matches it firmly. Some rows mark clone size as missing; the rest say once, few, many or name a class of expanded clone.

. TRBJ2-3 . TRBV6-2/TRBV6-3 TGTGCCAGCAGCCCTTTTCGGACAGGCACAGATACGCAGTATTTT CASSPFRTGTDTQYF
TRBD2 TRBJ2-5 . TRBV18 TGTGCCAGCTCACCACGAAGCGGGGGGGATTGGACCCAGTACTTC CASSPRSGGDWTQYF
TRBD2 TRBJ2-3 . TRBV11-2 TGTGCCAGCAGCCCTACAATACTAGCGGGGGTGGGGGATACGCAGTATTTT CASSPTILAGVGDTQYF
. TRBJ1-1 . TRBV29-1 TGCAGCGCCAAGACAGGCGGGAACACTGAAGCTTTCTTT CSAKTGGNTEAFF
. TRBJ2-5 . TRBV24-1 TGTGCCACCAGTGAGCCGGGACTGGAAGAGACCCAGTACTTC CATSEPGLEETQYF
TRBD1 TRBJ2-7 . TRBV10-3 TGTGCCATCAGTGCATCGACAGGGGGGCCCTACGAGCAGTACTTC CAISASTGGPYEQYF
TRBD1 TRBJ1-1 . TRBV6-6 TGTGCCAGCAGTTGGGGGACAGGGCAGATGAACACTGAAGCTTTCTTT CASSWGTGQMNTEAFF
. TRBJ2-4 few TRBV12-3/TRBV12-4 TGTGCCAGCACTCTTAGCTTGGGGCCTCAGTACTTC CASTLSLGPQYF
TRBD2 TRBJ2-5 . TRBV11-2 TGTGCCAGCAGCTTAACTAGCGGGGGAGTACAAGAGACCCAGTACTTC CASSLTSGGVQETQYF
. TRBJ1-1 few TRBV12-5 TGTGCTAGTGGTCTACTTGGGGCTGAAGCTTTCTTT CASGLLGAEAFF
TRBD1 TRBJ2-7 . TRBV30 TGTGCCTGGAGTGCACCGGGACAGGGGCACTTCCAGTACTTC CAWSAPGQGHFQYF
. TRBJ1-4 . TRBV7-2 TGTGCCAGCAGCTTAGCGCCTTCTCGTCTTGGTGAAAAACTGTTTTTT CASSLAPSRLGEKLFF
TRBD1 TRBJ1-5 . TRBV6-6 TGTGCCAGCAGAAACGGACAGGGCAATCAGCCCCAGCATTTT CASRNGQGNQPQHF
. TRBJ1-1 . TRBV9 TGTGCCAGCAGCCCTAAGGCCGGGAACACTGAAGCTTTCTTT CASSPKAGNTEAFF
TRBD1 TRBJ2-5 . TRBV13 TGTGCCAGCAGCCCCCGACAGGGGAATATAGAGACCCAGTACTTC CASSPRQGNIETQYF
. TRBJ2-5 . TRBV11-3 TGTGCCAGCAGACCAGGGGGCGGGGGGCAAGAGACCCAGTACTTC CASRPGGGGQETQYF
. TRBJ2-2 . TRBV19 TGTGCCAGTAGTAGCCTCCCCACCGGGGAGCTGTTTTTT CASSSLPTGELFF
. TRBJ1-1 . TRBV10-3 TGTGCCATCAGTGAGTCGGGCAGGAACCGTGAAGCTTTCTTT CAISESGRNREAFF
. TRBJ2-5 . TRBV5-6 TGTGCCAGCAGCTTAAGGGGGGGAGAGACCCAGTACTTC CASSLRGGETQYF
. TRBJ1-6 once TRBV19 TGTGCCAGTAGTATAGATCATGGGGGGCTGGATTCACCCCTCCACTTT CASSIDHGGLDSPLHF
. TRBJ2-1 . TRBV12-3/TRBV12-4 TGTGCCAGCAGTTCGGGTGAGCAGTTCTTC CASSSGEQFF
. TRBJ1-1 once TRBV10-3 TGTGCCATCAGTGAGTCGGAGGTGGGATTTGGAACTGAAGCTTTCTTT CAISESEVGFGTEAFF
. TRBJ1-3 once TRBV15 TGTGCCACCAGCAGAGATGGATATGGGGCCTCTGGAAACACCATATATTTT CATSRDGYGASGNTIYF
. TRBJ1-3 . TRBV7-6 TGTGCCAGCAGCTTAGCGGGGGGGCCCTCTGGAAACACCATATATTTT CASSLAGGPSGNTIYF
. TRBJ2-7 . TRBV4-3 TGCGCCAGCAGCCAAGATCTTGACCTAACCTACGAGCAGTACTTC CASSQDLDLTYEQYF
TRBD2 TRBJ2-1 . TRBV19 TGTGCCAGTAGTACCTCTAGCGGGGGGGCCAGGAATGAGCAGTTCTTC CASSTSSGGARNEQFF
. TRBJ1-6 . TRBV5-6 TGTGCCAGCAGCTTGAATTTTCCCTCGGCCCTCCACTTT CASSLNFPSALHF
TRBD1 TRBJ1-1 . TRBV5-6 TGTGCCAGCAGCTTCGCAGGGGGCTACACTGAAGCTTTCTTT CASSFAGGYTEAFF
. TRBJ2-1 few TRBV6-2/TRBV6-3 TGTGCCAGCAGTTACTCGGACTACAATGAGCAGTTCTTC CASSYSDYNEQFF
. TRBJ1-2 . TRBV5-6 TGTGCCAGCAGCTTCCAGGGTCTGGGTGGCTACACCTTC CASSFQGLGGYTF
. TRBJ2-3 . TRBV19 TGTGCCAGTAGAAGGGAGGGCACAGATACGCAGTATTTT CASRREGTDTQYF
. TRBJ1-4 once TRBV5-1 TGCGCCAGCAGCTGGCGAACAGGGAGAGGGACTCGAAATGAAAAACTGTTTTTT CASSWRTGRGTRNEKLFF
. TRBJ1-1 . TRBV7-8 TGTGCCAGCAGCTTCGTCCCCACTGAAGCTTTCTTT CASSFVPTEAFF
. TRBJ2-7 . TRBV6-5 TGTGCCAGCAGTTACTCGGGGGGGGCGAGGCCCTACGAGCAGTACTTC CASSYSGGARPYEQYF
. TRBJ2-5 . TRBV4-3 TGCGCCAGCAGCCAAGATATGGCGGAGCCCCGGCAGACCCAGTACTTC CASSQDMAEPRQTQYF
. TRBJ2-7 . TRBV21-1 TGTGCCAGCAGCAAAGTGGGGAGTGAGGGGGCGCAGTACGAGCAGTACTTC CASSKVGSEGAQYEQYF
TRBD2 TRBJ2-3 . TRBV4-2 TGTGCCAGCAGCCAAGATGCTAGCGGGGGGGCGGGCGCAGATACGCAGTATTTT CASSQDASGGAGADTQYF
. TRBJ1-1 . TRBV5-6 TGTGCCAGCAGCTTGGTTAGTGGATTCTTGAACACTGAAGCTTTCTTT CASSLVSGFLNTEAFF
. TRBJ2-5 . TRBV13 TGTGCCAGCAGCTCCCGAGACCAAGAGACCCAGTACTTC CASSSRDQETQYF
. TRBJ2-2 . TRBV5-1 TGCGCCAGCAGCTCCCTTCAGGGCACCGGGGAGCTGTTTTTT CASSSLQGTGELFF
TRBD1 TRBJ2-3 medium-sized TRBV6-4 TGTGCCAGCAGTGACGGACAGGGGGCAGATACGCAGTATTTT CASSDGQGADTQYF
. TRBJ1-5 . TRBV12-3/TRBV12-4 TGTGCCAGCAAGCGGGGAAGCAATCAGCCCCAGCATTTT CASKRGSNQPQHF